The source of this T cell receptor (beta chain) is a study of regulatory T cells in long-lasting Graves disease. Study overall: To qualify as persistent, Graves' disease required over 5 years of antithyroid drugs with positive TSH receptor antibodies. Study-wide results and caveats: In persistent patients, shared public clonotypes (roughly 2,700) outnumbered those in new patients (nearly 1,000). Segments TRBV28, TRBJ1-2 and TRBJ2-5 showed preferential usage in persistent disease.

As for this clonotype: The antigen remains undetermined.

Arm-PCR with iRepertoire HTBI primers amplified the CDR3 regions for these TCR beta libraries. One entry per CDR3 protein, called by TCRdb with MiXCR from the multiplex PCR reads. The sample records more than 650,000 distinct CDR3 sequences, around 30% being singletons. Specified time point: persistent/refractory GD, antithyroid drugs over 5 years with positive TRAb. PBMC RNA served as the TCR library source. The CDR3 is made up of 15 amino acids. V lost 5 bases and J lost 4; bases outside the gene matches: 7. The chain carries TRBV12-3 or TRBV12-4 and TRBJ2-2, with TRBD2 matching over 7 bases. Specimen: peripheral blood mononuclear cells (PBMCs), collected when the disease was refractory, from a patient treated with antithyroid drugs. The origin of this receptor is a female donor with Graves disease. The CDR3: CASSPILAITGELFF. CDR3 bases: TGTGCCAGCAGTCCGATACTAGCGATCACCGGGGAGCTGTTTTTT.